The 18 T cell receptor beta chains below all came from one sample that was sequenced in a study of OX40 agonist ivuxolimab in advanced cancers. Only in-frame clones appear in the TCRdb table, and some are missing; sequencing was by immunoSEQ multiplex PCR. The data show 80,000 or so clones, more than 80% seen once. The sample in question was CD4+ or CD8+ T cells sorted from blood, obtained in a trial of the OX40 agonist ivuxolimab. The receptors here all came from an adult with an advanced solid tumor such as melanoma, head and neck, liver or kidney cancer.

This clone was observed a few times. CDR3 coding DNA: TGTGCCAGCTCCCAAAGTATATGGGGTATGAACACTGAAGCTTTCTTT. Protein: CASSQSIWGMNTEAFF. The rearrangement uses TRBV18 and TRBJ1-1; D is uncertain. The germline CDR1 and CDR2 sequences are KGHSH and LQKENI. This CDR3 has 16 residues. Trimming left V 6 bases short and J 0 bases short, with 17 bases between.

The rearrangement uses TRBV14 and TRBJ2-3, with TRBD2 identical over 13 bases. The germline V gene has CDR1 SGHDN and CDR2 FVKESK. The CDR3 contains 22 residues. With V trimmed by 2 bases and J by 1 base, 18 bases remained unmatched. CDR3 DNA: TGTGCCAGCAGCCAACGGGGGGGCGTGTCGGGACTAGCGGGACCCCGCACAGATACGCAGTATTTT. This encodes CASSQRGGVSGLAGPRTDTQYF.

This chain links TRBV10-3 with TRBJ2-3, with 12 positions matching TRBD2. Trimming at V came to 6 bases and at J to 6 bases, leaving 4 bases not matched to a gene. Per the germline V gene, CDR1 is ENHRY and CDR2 is SYGVKD. The CDR3 consists of 14 residues. The CDR3 bases are TGTGCCATCAGGCCTAGCGGGAGGGTGGATACGCAGTATTTT. Translated, it gives CAIRPSGRVDTQYF.

The chain couples TRBV5-6 to TRBJ1-1; 7 nucleotides align to TRBD1. Germline V gene data show CDR1 as SGHDT and CDR2 as YYEEEE. The CDR3 is 15 residues long. J was trimmed by 8 bases and V by 6 bases; bases with no gene match: 16. CDR3 region: CASTDQGGAGGEAFF. CDR3 DNA sequence: TGTGCCAGCACCGACCAAGGGGGCGCCGGGGGCGAAGCTTTCTTT.

This clone has just a few counts. The chain combines TRBV9 with TRBJ1-1; D is uncertain. Trimming stripped 0 bases from V and 1 base from J, with 10 bases between. CDR1 and CDR2 (germline): SGDLS, YYNGEE. There are 15 residues in the CDR3. Here the CDR3 DNA reads TGTGCCAGCAGCGTAGCTGTTACGGGGAACACTGAAGCTTTCTTT. Its translation: CASSVAVTGNTEAFF.

The V and J genes are TRBV28 and TRBJ2-5; 7 positions agree with TRBD1. The V gene end was trimmed by 2 bases and the J gene end by 9 bases; junction bases not matched to a gene: 9. Germline loops: CDR1 MDHEN, CDR2 SYDVKM. The CDR3 is 14 amino acids. CDR3 residues: CASSLDRVIEAQYF. The DNA of the CDR3 is TGTGCCAGCAGTTTAGACAGGGTAATCGAGGCCCAGTACTTC.

This chain connects TRBV5-4 to TRBJ2-1; no reliable D call. Trimming stripped 0 bases from V and 2 bases from J, with 9 bases between. Per the germline V gene, CDR1 is SGHNT and CDR2 is YYREEE (reference sequence). The CDR3 consists of 15 residues. The CDR3 loop is CASSLAGQPYNEQFF. The DNA of the CDR3 is TGTGCCAGCAGCTTGGCCGGGCAGCCCTACAATGAGCAGTTCTTC.

This chain joins TRBV2 and TRBJ2-7; TRBD1 is a possible D gene (5 bases). The CDR3 sequence is 12 residues long. V dropped 4 bases and J dropped 4 bases, with 8 bases sitting between them. Germline CDR1 is SNHLY and CDR2 is FYNNEI. The CDR3, as DNA: TGTGCCAGCAGTGGACAGAGATACGAGCAGTACTTC. Residues: CASSGQRYEQYF.

The genes are TRBV6-1 and TRBJ2-1, with TRBD2 identical over 14 bases. Germline V gives CDR1 MNHNS, CDR2 SASEGT. The CDR3 covers 18 residues. V shed 1 base, J shed 1 base, and the junction held 3 bases outside the gene matches. CDR3 residues: CASSEEGLAGVSYNEQFF. DNA for the CDR3: TGTGCCAGCAGTGAAGAGGGACTAGCGGGAGTTTCCTACAATGAGCAGTTCTTC.

The chain carries TRBV7-8 and TRBJ1-2, with TRBD1 identical over 7 bases. This CDR3 is 12 amino acids long. Germline lookup yields CDR1 SGHVS and CDR2 FQNEAQ. With 1 base clipped from V and 8 bases from J, the junction kept 1 base outside the gene matches. DNA of the CDR3: TGTGCCAGCAGCTTAGGACAGGGAGGCTACACCTTC. It codes for CASSLGQGGYTF.

The J gene is TRBJ1-1, the V gene TRBV5-4, with D unresolved. The CDR3 is made up of 14 amino acids. Germline values: CDR1 SGHNT, CDR2 YYREEE (reference sequence). The V end was cut by 0 bases, the J end by 3 bases, with 9 bases between. DNA for the CDR3: TGTGCCAGCAGCTTGGAACTATCCCACACTGAAGCTTTCTTT. Translating gives CASSLELSHTEAFF. Looking up the rest from reference TRBV5-4 and TRBJ1-1 gives the full variable domain: ETGVTQSPTHLIKTRGQQVTLRCSSQSGHNTVSWYQQALGQGPQFIFQYYREEENGRGNFPPRFSGLQFPNYSSELNVNALELDDSALYLCASSLELSHTEAFFGQGTRLTVV.

The rearrangement joins TRBV5-4 to TRBJ2-6, with 7 bases fitting TRBD1. V gave up 5 bases and J gave up 2 bases; unmatched junction bases: 4. Germline CDR1 SGHNT, CDR2 YYREEE (reference sequence). There are 15 residues in the CDR3. The CDR3 is CASRLDRAGANVLTF. The CDR3 nucleotides read TGTGCCAGCAGACTTGACAGGGCTGGGGCCAACGTCCTGACTTTC. Filled out from reference TRBV5-4 and TRBJ2-6, the complete variable domain reads ETGVTQSPTHLIKTRGQQVTLRCSSQSGHNTVSWYQQALGQGPQFIFQYYREEENGRGNFPPRFSGLQFPNYSSELNVNALELDDSALYLCASRLDRAGANVLTFGAGSRLTVL.

V gene TRBV30 combines with J gene TRBJ1-4; 7 positions agree with TRBD1. V was clipped by 4 bases and J by 10 bases; unmatched bases: 12. Germline V CDR1 and CDR2: GTSNPN, SVGIG (reference sequence). The CDR3 loop spans 14 amino acids. The CDR3 reads CAWTKKGAEVKLFF. The DNA of the CDR3 is TGTGCCTGGACCAAGAAGGGGGCTGAAGTAAAACTGTTTTTT. Drawing the rest from reference TRBV30 and TRBJ1-4, the complete variable domain is SQTIHQWPATLVQPVGSPLSLECTVEGTSNPNLYWYRQAAGRGLQLLFYSVGIGQISSEVPQNLSASRPQDRQFILSSKKLLLSDSGFYLCAWTKKGAEVKLFFGSGTQLSVL.

The rearrangement links TRBV7-2 to TRBJ2-1; TRBD1 matches 7 bases. The V gene end was trimmed by 1 base and the J gene end by 6 bases; junction bases not matched to a gene: 6. Germline CDR1 reads SGHTA; CDR2 reads FQGNSA. The length of the CDR3 is 15 residues. CDR3 sequence (DNA): TGTGCCAGCAGCTTAGGTAACAGGGGTGTCAATGAGCAGTTCTTC. The encoded protein is CASSLGNRGVNEQFF.

This sequence joins TRBV7-9 and TRBJ2-1; D not certain. The CDR3 totals 12 residues. The germline V and J ends were trimmed by 4 bases and 15 bases, with 16 bases remaining between them. Germline CDR1 SEHNR, CDR2 FQNEAQ (reference sequence). CDR3 DNA sequence: TGTGCCAGCAGCTCCGCCCAGGTAAATTCGTTCTTC. Its protein product is CASSSAQVNSFF.

J is TRBJ2-1 and V is TRBV5-1; 9 nucleotides agree with TRBD2. The CDR3 is 15 amino acids. V shed 4 bases, J shed 8 bases, and the junction held 10 bases outside the gene matches. Germline CDR1 SGHRS, CDR2 YFSETQ. DNA for the CDR3: TGCGCCAGCAGCATAATGCGGGAGGGCGTCCATGAGCAGTTCTTC. Residues: CASSIMREGVHEQFF.

The V call is TRBV21-1, the J call TRBJ1-6. TRBV21-1 is recorded as a pseudogene. The CDR3 has 17 residues. The CDR3 nucleotides are TGTGCCAGCAGCAAATCCCGGAGAAGCTCCTATAATTCACCCCTCCACTTT. Its protein is CASSKSRRSSYNSPLHF.

V and J are TRBV5-4 and TRBJ2-3; 9 nucleotides align to TRBD2. The CDR3 has 15 amino acids. Germline V CDR1 and CDR2: SGHNT, YYREEE (reference sequence). The trim removed 4 bases at V and 1 base at J, leaving 4 bases unmatched. CDR3 DNA: TGTGCCAGCAGCCTTCGGACTAGCGGCACAGATACGCAGTATTTT. Translating gives CASSLRTSGTDTQYF.